Detailed here is one T cell receptor (beta chain). The J segment lost 2 bases and the V segment lost 5 bases, leaving 6 bases of the junction unmatched. The V gene's germline CDR1 is SEHNR and CDR2 FQNEAQ (reference sequence). The CDR3 has 15 residues. The sample originates from a study of blood T cell repertoires in COVID-19. For the study at large: PBMCs, B-cell-depleted T cells, or T cells were the source of the cDNA or gDNA that made up the material.

Seattle patients were enrolled during active infection and followed longitudinally. Per the original data handling: Amplification with reference gene primers provided the estimates of nucleated cell counts. Clones were sequenced by immunoSEQ multiplex PCR, and TCRdb holds only the in-frame ones, with some missing. V, J and clone size derive from that table, while D and trimming were established from the DNA sequence. The sample shows 100,000 to 150,000 clones, around 86% of them seen only once. This rearrangement joins TRBV7-9 to TRBJ2-3, with TRBD1 matching over 8 bases. This receptor was taken from a woman in her seventies with COVID-19, enrolled during active disease. Input material: peripheral blood. The CDR3 coding sequence is TGTGCCAGCAGCCCAGACAGGGGCGTCACAGATACGCAGTATTTT. Protein product: CASSPDRGVTDTQYF.